This T cell receptor beta chain was captured by sequencing in a study of control samples from healthy donors and cancer patients. From germline, CDR1 is SGHDN and CDR2 FVKESK. This CDR3 comprises 13 residues. The V and J ends lost 5 bases and 7 bases respectively, with 12 bases between them. Repertoires were generated with immunoSEQ multiplex PCR, while TCRdb's copy carries only in-frame clones and drops some. The table lists 110,000 to 150,000 clones, 85% to 95% of them singletons. The specimen sequenced was PBMCs. The clonotype comes from a man in his fifties or sixties with colorectal cancer. The chain joins TRBV14 to TRBJ2-1; tentative D call: TRBD1 (6 bases). The DNA for the CDR3 is TGTGCCAGCAGCAAACAGGGATCGAATGAGCAGTTCTTC. It translates to CASSKQGSNEQFF.